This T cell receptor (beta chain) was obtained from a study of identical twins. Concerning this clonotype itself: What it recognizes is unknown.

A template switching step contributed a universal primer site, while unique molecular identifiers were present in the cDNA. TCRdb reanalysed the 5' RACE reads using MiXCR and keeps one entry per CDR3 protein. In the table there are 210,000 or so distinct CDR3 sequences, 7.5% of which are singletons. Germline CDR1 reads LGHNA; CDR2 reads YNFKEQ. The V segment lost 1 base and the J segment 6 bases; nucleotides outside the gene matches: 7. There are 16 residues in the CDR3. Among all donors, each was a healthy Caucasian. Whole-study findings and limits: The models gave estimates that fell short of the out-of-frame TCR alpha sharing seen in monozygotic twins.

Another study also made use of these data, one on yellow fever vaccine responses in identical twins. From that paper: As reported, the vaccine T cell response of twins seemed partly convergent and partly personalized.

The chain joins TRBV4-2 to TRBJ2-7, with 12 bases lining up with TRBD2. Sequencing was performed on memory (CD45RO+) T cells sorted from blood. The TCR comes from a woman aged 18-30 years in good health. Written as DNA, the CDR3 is TGTGCCAGCAGCCAAGGGACTAGCGGGAAAAGAAGCGAGCAGTACTTC. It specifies CASSQGTSGKRSEQYF.